The 23 T cell receptor beta chains below come from one sample, sequenced in a study of blood T cell repertoires in COVID-19 (TCRdb year 2020). Libraries were constructed by the immunoSEQ multiplex PCR assay. Drawn from immuneACCESS, this table holds only the in-frame rearrangements with V and J called that TCRdb kept. Clones are partly lost; checked studies trace under half to an unresolved V gene and leave the rest unexplained. The sample table lists about 56,000 clones, less than 90% of them with a count of one. The ten largest make up over 10% of the sample. The sequencing sample was made of peripheral blood. These receptors were obtained from a woman aged 80 or older with acute or convalescent COVID-19.

The chain carries TRBV6-1 and TRBJ1-3, with 7 bases aligning to TRBD1. Germline V gene sequence: CDR1 MNHNS, CDR2 SASEGT. V gave up 1 base and J gave up 2 bases; unmatched junction bases: 8. This CDR3 is built from 17 residues. CDR3 amino acids: CASSEGLSGGAGNTIYF. The CDR3 DNA reads TGTGCCAGCAGTGAAGGGCTATCAGGGGGAGCTGGAAACACCATATATTTT.

The chain carries TRBV7-8 and TRBJ1-2; a weak D match, TRBD1 (6 bases). Trimming shortened V by 6 bases and J by 8 bases, and 13 bases separated the two germline ends. CDR3 length equals 12 residues. Germline CDR1 and CDR2: SGHVS and FQNEAQ. DNA for the CDR3: TGTGCCAGCAGTACTGGGGGCGGCGGCTACACCTTC. Translated, it gives CASSTGGGGYTF.

The chain employs TRBV6-5 and TRBJ2-7; 10 bases line up with TRBD1. From germline, CDR1 is MNHEY and CDR2 SVGAGI. The trim removed 2 bases at V and 7 bases at J, leaving 11 bases unmatched. The CDR3 is 16 amino acids. The CDR3 is CASSYRKTGGLEEQYF. The CDR3 nucleotides are TGTGCCAGCAGTTACCGCAAGACAGGGGGCTTGGAAGAGCAGTACTTC.

This clone was counted a few times. The chain is built from TRBV2 and TRBJ1-4; the D is unclear. Germline V CDR1 and CDR2: SNHLY, FYNNEI. The CDR3 runs 14 residues. V lost 7 bases to trimming and J lost 7 bases, with 16 bases between them. As DNA, the CDR3 is TGTGCCAGCAATTTGCCGGGGTATACTGAAAAACTGTTTTTT. It encodes CASNLPGYTEKLFF. The full variable domain, completed using reference TRBV2 and TRBJ1-4, is EPEVTQTPSHQVTQMGQEVILRCVPISNHLYFYWYRQILGQKVEFLVSFYNNEISEKSEIFDDQFSVERPDGSNFTLKIRSTKLEDSAMYFCASNLPGYTEKLFFGSGTQLSVL.

This clone was counted a single time. The gene calls are TRBV19 and TRBJ2-7; 10 bases map to TRBD1. Germline values: CDR1 LNHDA, CDR2 SQIVND (reference sequence). V was clipped by 9 bases and J by 4 bases; unmatched bases: 9. The length of the CDR3 is 14 residues. In DNA form, the CDR3 reads TGTGCCAGCCGCTCGGGACAGGGGACTTACGAGCAGTACTTC. It encodes CASRSGQGTYEQYF.

This CDR3 reads CASRGRGLNTIYF. The CDR3 bases are TGTGCCAGCAGGGGCAGGGGGCTAAACACCATATATTTT. The J gene is TRBJ1-3, the V gene TRBV12-3 or TRBV12-4; 8 bases match TRBD1. The CDR3 runs 13 residues. Trimming removed 6 bases from V and 6 bases from J; junction bases left unmatched: 4.

The sample holds a few counts of this clone. The rearrangement joins TRBV4-1 to TRBJ1-5, with D maybe TRBD1 (5 bases). This CDR3 comprises 17 residues. Per germline, CDR1 MGHRA and CDR2 YSYEKL. V shed 1 base and J shed 2 bases, with 15 bases lying between them. The DNA of the CDR3 is TGCGCCAGCAGCCAAGTAAGGGGCAGGGAGGGCAATCAGCCCCAGCATTTT. This encodes CASSQVRGREGNQPQHF.

This clone was observed a few times. DNA of the CDR3: TGTGCCAGTAGTATCACAGGCAACTATGGCTACACCTTC. Its translation is CASSITGNYGYTF. The V and J genes are TRBV19 and TRBJ1-2, with D possibly being TRBD1 (5 bases). V lost 3 bases and J lost 2, with 7 bases in between. CDR1 is LNHDA and CDR2 is SQIVND in the germline V gene (reference sequence). This CDR3 region has 13 residues.

This chain links TRBV6-6 with TRBJ2-3, with TRBD1 matching 11 bases. Losses at the gene ends were 5 bases for V and 5 bases for J; bases not matched to a gene: 9. This CDR3 comprises 16 residues. Germline loops: CDR1 MNHNY, CDR2 SVGAGI (reference sequence). CDR3 region: CASSPTDRGRQDTQYF. The CDR3 region has the DNA TGTGCCAGCAGTCCTACGGACAGGGGGCGCCAAGATACGCAGTATTTT.

The DNA for the CDR3 is TGTGCCAGCTCACCAGCAAACGCAGGGAACTATGGCTACACCTTC. It encodes CASSPANAGNYGYTF. The chain links TRBV18 to TRBJ1-2, with D perhaps TRBD1 (5 bases). Germline V gene data show CDR1 as KGHSH and CDR2 as LQKENI. The CDR3 runs 15 residues. V lost 2 bases and J lost 2, with 12 bases in between.

The chain combines TRBV7-2 with TRBJ2-7; D may be TRBD1 (6 bases). The V gene lost 0 bases and the J gene lost 2 bases, with 14 bases spanning the gap. Germline V gene lookup returns CDR1 SGHTA and CDR2 FQGNSA. CDR3 length: 16 residues. CDR3 residues: CASSLAPDRTTYEQYF. CDR3 sequence (DNA): TGTGCCAGCAGCTTAGCGCCGGACAGAACGACCTACGAGCAGTACTTC.

The chain is built from TRBV9 and TRBJ1-2, with unresolved D. This CDR3 region has 15 residues. Looked up from germline, CDR1 is SGDLS and CDR2 is YYNGEE. Trimming cost V 2 bases and J 0 bases, with 11 bases left between them. CDR3 amino acids: CASSVAGSSNYGYTF. The CDR3 DNA reads as TGTGCCAGCAGCGTGGCGGGATCCTCTAACTATGGCTACACCTTC.

CDR3 residues: CASTSGAGGRVDTQYF. In nucleotides, the CDR3 is TGTGCCAGCACCAGTGGGGCGGGGGGGCGTGTAGATACGCAGTATTTT. V gene TRBV3-1 (or the pseudogene TRBV3-2) combines with J gene TRBJ2-3, with TRBD2 matching over 9 bases. J gave up 5 bases and V 7 bases, and 13 bases lay outside the gene matches. CDR1 is LGHDT, CDR2 YNNKEL, per germline (reference sequence). The CDR3 covers 16 residues.

The V gene is TRBV6-5, the J gene TRBJ2-7; 9 bases map to TRBD1. The germline V gene encodes CDR1 MNHEY and CDR2 SVGAGI. V lost 4 bases, J lost 4 bases, and 5 bases stayed unmatched. This CDR3 comprises 14 residues. The CDR3 coding sequence is TGTGCCAGCAGTTTTACAGGGGGCCCTTACGAGCAGTACTTC. Protein: CASSFTGGPYEQYF.

This chain joins TRBV6-6 and TRBJ1-5; a weak D match, TRBD1 (6 bases). Germline assignment: CDR1 MNHNY and CDR2 SVGAGI (reference sequence). CDR3 length equals 15 residues. Between the trimmed V and J ends, which lost 0 bases and 6 bases, there was a span of 12 bases. The CDR3 protein is CASSYSLQGGQPQHF. CDR3 DNA: TGTGCCAGCAGTTACTCGTTACAGGGCGGTCAGCCCCAGCATTTT.

This rearrangement joins TRBV20-1 to TRBJ2-5; D unresolved. The length of the CDR3 is 11 residues. Germline-derived CDR1 and CDR2 are DFQATT and SNEGSKA (reference sequence). V was clipped by 3 bases and J by 5 bases, with 7 bases between them. The CDR3 sequence: CSASYRETQYF. The CDR3 DNA is TGCAGTGCTAGTTATCGGGAGACCCAGTACTTC.

The chain combines TRBV4-2 with TRBJ2-5, with 12 bases matching TRBD2. In germline, CDR1 is LGHNA, CDR2 YNFKEQ. This CDR3 spans 18 amino acids. Trimming at V came to 3 bases and at J to 1 base, leaving 9 bases not matched to a gene. The CDR3 is CASSHPASGGVGQETQYF. The CDR3, as DNA: TGTGCCAGCAGCCATCCGGCTAGCGGGGGGGTGGGCCAAGAGACCCAGTACTTC.

The V and J genes are TRBV25-1 and TRBJ2-3, with 10 bases that match TRBD2. From germline, CDR1 is MGHDK and CDR2 SYGVNS. The CDR3 extends over 15 amino acids. The V and J ends lost 3 bases and 4 bases, in that order; junction bases with no gene match: 4. CDR3 loop: CASSESGGASDTQYF. Written as DNA, the CDR3 is TGTGCCAGCAGTGAGAGCGGGGGGGCCTCAGATACGCAGTATTTT.

This clone appeared a few times. The CDR3 DNA is TGCGCCAGCAGCTTGGTATCGGGGACAGGGGTCCCCGGGGAGCTGTTTTTT. Its protein product is CASSLVSGTGVPGELFF. This chain links TRBV5-1 with TRBJ2-2; 10 bases map to TRBD1. There are 17 residues in the CDR3. The V segment lost 0 bases and the J segment 6 bases; nucleotides outside the gene matches: 8. Germline lookup yields CDR1 SGHRS and CDR2 YFSETQ.

The sample holds one count of this clone. This chain joins TRBV11-2 and TRBJ2-7, with 7 positions matching TRBD1. Trimming took 1 base from V and 3 from J; bases not matched to a gene: 6. Germline CDR1 reads SGHAT; CDR2 reads FQNNGV. This CDR3 comprises 15 residues. The CDR3 spells CASSLATTGSYEQYF. DNA of the CDR3: TGTGCCAGCAGCTTAGCGACGACAGGGAGCTACGAGCAGTACTTC.

The chain joins TRBV7-3 to TRBJ2-2; 9 bases fit TRBD1. V was clipped by 1 base and J by 3 bases; unmatched bases: 3. CDR1 is SGHTA, CDR2 FQGTGA, per germline. The CDR3 sequence is 16 residues long. The CDR3 reads CASSLRGDRDTGELFF. The CDR3 DNA reads as TGTGCCAGCAGCTTAAGGGGGGACAGGGACACCGGGGAGCTGTTTTTT.

The CDR3: CAISEQNTEAFF. The DNA of the CDR3 is TGTGCCATCAGTGAGCAAAACACTGAAGCTTTCTTT. J is TRBJ1-1 and V is TRBV10-3; D not certain. V lost 2 bases, J lost 2 bases, and 3 bases lay in between. CDR3 size: 12 residues. The germline gives CDR1 ENHRY, CDR2 SYGVKD.

This clone occurred once. V is TRBV7-9 and J is TRBJ1-4, with a weak D call TRBD1 (6 bases). CDR1 is SEHNR, CDR2 FQNEAQ, per germline (reference sequence). The CDR3 is 15 amino acids. V was pared by 5 bases and J by 4 bases, with 14 bases between. In DNA, the CDR3 is TGTGCCAGCAGCCCCGCCAGGACAGATAATGAAAAACTGTTTTTT. Residues: CASSPARTDNEKLFF.